This paragraph covers one T cell receptor (beta chain) sequence. These data are taken from a study of sequential checkpoint blockade in melanoma. Study overall: TCRbeta immunosequencing was performed on DNA from 90 to 100 pretreatment melanoma tumor samples.

The treatment: randomized to nivolumab then ipilimumab (arm A) or the reverse (arm B). No patient had prior DNA-damaging chemotherapy. The assay was immunoSEQ multiplex PCR, and TCRdb's table has in-frame clones only and misses some. This sample has 8,000 to 10,000 clones, with about 25% found just once. The CDR3 sequence is 15 residues long. V was trimmed by 2 bases and J by 2 bases, leaving 9 bases between them. Germline V gene lookup returns CDR1 KGHSH and CDR2 LQKENI. The rearrangement joins TRBV18 to TRBJ1-4; D is unclear. Sequencing was performed on tumor tissue (inferred from file names), taken from a patient given nivolumab and ipilimumab in sequence. The receptor comes from a human donor with melanoma. The CDR3 loop is CASSPSQRTNEKLFF. In DNA form, the CDR3 reads TGTGCCAGCTCACCATCACAGCGGACTAATGAAAAACTGTTTTTT.